This TCR beta chain was identified in a study of cytomegalovirus exposure and HLA in healthy donors. Amplification used 60 Vbeta primers and 13 Jbeta primers. The method was immunoSEQ multiplex PCR; TCRdb's version includes in-frame clones alone and lacks a portion of them. The table lists about 190,000 clones, about 80% of them singletons, with 14% in the top ten. The source of this sequence is a woman in her 30s in good health and CMV-seropositive. The sequenced sample consisted of PBMCs.

CDR3 amino acids: CASSERLGRGLNEQYF. The DNA of the CDR3 is TGTGCCAGCAGTGAACGTCTTGGCAGGGGGCTAAACGAGCAGTACTTC. The genes are TRBV6-1 and TRBJ2-7; TRBD1 aligns across 8 bases. Germline assignment: CDR1 MNHNS and CDR2 SASEGT. The CDR3 spans 16 residues. J was trimmed by 5 bases and V by 2 bases; bases with no gene match: 11.